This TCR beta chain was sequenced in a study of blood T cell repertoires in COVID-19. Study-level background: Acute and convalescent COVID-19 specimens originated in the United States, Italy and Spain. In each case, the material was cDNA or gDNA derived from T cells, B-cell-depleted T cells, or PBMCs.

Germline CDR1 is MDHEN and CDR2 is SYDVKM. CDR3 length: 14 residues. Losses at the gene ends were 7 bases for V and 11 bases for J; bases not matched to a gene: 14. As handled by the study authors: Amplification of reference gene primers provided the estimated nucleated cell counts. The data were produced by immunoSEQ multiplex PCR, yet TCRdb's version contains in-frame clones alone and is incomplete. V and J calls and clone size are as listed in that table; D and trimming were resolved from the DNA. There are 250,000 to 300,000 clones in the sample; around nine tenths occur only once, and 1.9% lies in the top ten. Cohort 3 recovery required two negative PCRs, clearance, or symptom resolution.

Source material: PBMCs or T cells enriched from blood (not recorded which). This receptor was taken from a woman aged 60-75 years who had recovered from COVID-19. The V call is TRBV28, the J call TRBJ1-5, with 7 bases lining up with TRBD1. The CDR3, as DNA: TGTGCCAGCAACAAGGGACAGCCTTTCGGGACCCAGCATTTT. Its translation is CASNKGQPFGTQHF.